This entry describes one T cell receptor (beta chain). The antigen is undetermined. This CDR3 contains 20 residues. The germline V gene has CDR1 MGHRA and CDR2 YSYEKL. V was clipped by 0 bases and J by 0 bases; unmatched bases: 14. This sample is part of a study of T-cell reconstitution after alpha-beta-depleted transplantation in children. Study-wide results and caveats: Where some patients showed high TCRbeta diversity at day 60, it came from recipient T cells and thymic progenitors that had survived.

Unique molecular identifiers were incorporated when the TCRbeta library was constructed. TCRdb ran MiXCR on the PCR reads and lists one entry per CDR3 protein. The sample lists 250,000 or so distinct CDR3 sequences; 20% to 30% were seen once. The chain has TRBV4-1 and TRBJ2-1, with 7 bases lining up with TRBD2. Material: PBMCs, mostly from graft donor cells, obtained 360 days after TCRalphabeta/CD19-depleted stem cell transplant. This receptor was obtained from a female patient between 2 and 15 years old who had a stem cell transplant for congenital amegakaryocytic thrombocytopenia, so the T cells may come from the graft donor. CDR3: CASSQEGPYRGGSSYNEQFF. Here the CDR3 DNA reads TGCGCCAGCAGCCAAGAGGGCCCATATCGCGGCGGGAGCTCCTACAATGAGCAGTTCTTC.